The 24 T cell receptor beta chains in this list originate from one sample, sequenced in a study of T cell repertoires in cytomegalovirus infection. TCRdb re-derived calls from the reads in MiXCR, one entry per CDR3 protein. This table has 200,000 to 250,000 distinct CDR3 sequences, roughly 22% appearing once. Sequenced: CD8+ T cells from PBMCs. Every receptor here comes from a human donor in good health (CMV status not recorded). Some clones in this sample may be carry-over from other donors' samples.

J is TRBJ1-3 and V is TRBV20-1, with 7 bases lining up with TRBD1. The CDR3 covers 16 residues. Germline V lookup: CDR1 DFQATT, CDR2 SNEGSKA (reference sequence). The V gene end was trimmed by 3 bases and the J gene end by 0 bases; junction bases not matched to a gene: 8. Here the CDR3 DNA reads TGCAGTGCTAGGGATACACAGGGGATCTCTGGAAACACCATATATTTT. Its translation: CSARDTQGISGNTIYF.

This clonotype was picked up a small number of times. CDR3 protein: CASSEGQGHNEQFF. The DNA for the CDR3 is TGTGCCAGCAGTGAGGGACAGGGTCACAATGAGCAGTTCTTC. V and J are TRBV25-1 and TRBJ2-1; TRBD1 aligns across 9 bases. Germline V gene data show CDR1 as MGHDK and CDR2 as SYGVNS. There are 14 residues in the CDR3. Trimming removed 3 bases from V and 5 bases from J; junction bases left unmatched: 2.

This clonotype appeared a few times. The V and J genes are TRBV12-3 or TRBV12-4 and TRBJ1-5, with a tentative D call TRBD1 (6 bases). The germline V and J ends were trimmed by 5 bases and 2 bases, with 10 bases remaining between them. The CDR3 covers 14 residues. CDR3 loop: CASSTGLGNQPQHF. The CDR3 DNA follows: TGTGCCAGCAGTACAGGGTTGGGCAATCAGCCCCAGCATTTT.

This clonotype has a count of ten or more. CDR3: CASSLGLAGSPNTGELFF. The CDR3 nucleotides read TGTGCCAGCAGCTTGGGACTAGCGGGGTCCCCGAACACCGGGGAGCTGTTTTTT. J is TRBJ2-2 and V is TRBV7-2; TRBD2 matches 13 bases. The germline V gene encodes CDR1 SGHTA and CDR2 FQGNSA. The V segment lost 3 bases and the J segment 0 bases; nucleotides outside the gene matches: 4. The CDR3 length is 18 residues.

At least ten counts were recorded for this clonotype. J is TRBJ2-7 and V is TRBV7-2; tentative D call: TRBD1 (5 bases). In germline, CDR1 is SGHTA, CDR2 FQGNSA. V lost 4 bases and J 7 bases, leaving 23 bases between the germline ends. The CDR3 length is 16 residues. The CDR3 spells CASSSPLRGQGGEQYF. CDR3 nucleotides: TGTGCCAGCAGCTCCCCTCTAAGGGGCCAGGGTGGGGAGCAGTACTTC.

This clonotype was seen ten or more times. V and J are TRBV7-2 and TRBJ2-5; TRBD2 matches at 15 bases. The CDR3 is 17 amino acids. From germline, CDR1 is SGHTA and CDR2 FQGNSA. After removal of 4 bases from V and 5 bases from J, the junction contained 8 bases not matched to a gene. Here the CDR3 reads CASSSSGTSGGIETQYF. For the CDR3, the DNA is TGTGCCAGCAGCTCGTCCGGGACTAGCGGGGGGATTGAGACCCAGTACTTC.

The chain's CDR3 is CASSYSKAGGPFEQFF. Written as DNA, the CDR3 is TGTGCCAGCAGTTACTCGAAAGCGGGGGGGCCCTTTGAGCAGTTCTTC. The rearrangement links TRBV6-2 or TRBV6-3 to TRBJ2-1, with 10 bases identical to TRBD2. J lost 9 bases, V lost 0 bases, and 8 bases had no gene match. This CDR3 has 16 residues. The V gene's germline CDR1 is MNHEY and CDR2 SVGEGT.

This clonotype came up a few times. The chain recombines TRBV5-1 with TRBJ1-1; D unresolved. Germline CDR1 SGHRS, CDR2 YFSETQ. The CDR3 extends over 14 amino acids. Trimming removed 0 bases at V and 4 bases at J, with 10 bases between. The chain's CDR3 is CASSLGRGFTEAFF. As DNA, the CDR3 is TGCGCCAGCAGCTTGGGTCGGGGATTCACTGAAGCTTTCTTT. The full variable domain, its missing parts supplied by reference TRBV5-1 and TRBJ1-1, is KAGVTQTPRYLIKTRGQQVTLSCSPISGHRSVSWYQQTPGQGLQFLFEYFSETQRNKGNFPGRFSGRQFSNSRSEMNVSTLELGDSALYLCASSLGRGFTEAFFGQGTRLTVV.

This clonotype has at least ten counts. The chain couples TRBV7-8 to TRBJ1-1; D unclear. V lost 4 bases to trimming and J lost 1 base, with 10 bases between them. The CDR3 totals 14 residues. The germline V gene encodes CDR1 SGHVS and CDR2 FQNEAQ. CDR3 nucleotide sequence: TGTGCCAGCAGCTCCGAGTCGAGGAACACTGAAGCTTTCTTT. Translation: CASSSESRNTEAFF.

This rearrangement joins TRBV28 to TRBJ2-7, with D possibly being TRBD1 (6 bases). This CDR3 is 15 amino acids long. CDR1 is MDHEN and CDR2 is SYDVKM in the germline V gene. V gave up 3 bases and J gave up 1 base, with 13 bases separating them. CDR3 amino acids: CASSFRGRTSYEQYF. The CDR3 DNA reads as TGTGCCAGCAGTTTCAGGGGTCGAACATCCTACGAGCAGTACTTC.

The CDR3 sequence is CASSRRTSGDEQFF. The CDR3 DNA follows: TGTGCCAGCAGTAGACGGACTAGCGGGGATGAGCAGTTCTTC. V usage is TRBV2 and J usage is TRBJ2-1; 12 bases fit TRBD2. The CDR3 contains 14 residues. Germline V gives CDR1 SNHLY, CDR2 FYNNEI. The V gene end was trimmed by 5 bases and the J gene end by 8 bases; junction bases not matched to a gene: 4.

This clonotype was observed at least ten times. The V and J genes are TRBV29-1 and TRBJ2-2; 8 positions agree with TRBD1. Germline V CDR1 and CDR2: SQVTM, ANQGSEA. Losses at the gene ends were 3 bases for V and 3 bases for J; bases not matched to a gene: 6. This CDR3 is built from 15 residues. The CDR3 spells CSVEWTGFHTGELFF. DNA for the CDR3: TGCAGCGTTGAGTGGACAGGGTTTCACACCGGGGAGCTGTTTTTT.

The CDR3 here is CASSPDRGRTDTQYF. CDR3 DNA: TGTGCCAGCAGCCCGGACAGGGGGCGTACAGATACGCAGTATTTT. This sequence joins TRBV7-9 and TRBJ2-3, with 11 nucleotides matching TRBD1. The CDR3 is made up of 15 amino acids. The trim removed 5 bases at V and 3 bases at J, leaving 4 bases unmatched. The germline V gene has CDR1 SEHNR and CDR2 FQNEAQ (reference sequence).

This clonotype has only a few counts. The chain joins TRBV29-1 to TRBJ1-1; the D is unclear. The CDR3 is 12 residues long. Trimming pared 7 bases from V and 4 bases from J, leaving 13 bases between. Germline assignment: CDR1 SQVTM and CDR2 ANQGSEA. The CDR3 DNA reads TGCAGCGGCTTAAGGGTGGGCACTGAAGCTTTCTTT. Amino acids: CSGLRVGTEAFF.

The V gene is TRBV2, the J gene TRBJ1-1, with 8 bases aligning to TRBD1. CDR3 length: 15 residues. Trimming took 1 base from V and 5 from J; bases not matched to a gene: 6. Germline-derived CDR1 and CDR2 are SNHLY and FYNNEI. The CDR3 DNA is TGTGCCAGCAGTGAAGGGACAGGGACGTGGACTGAAGCTTTCTTT. It translates to CASSEGTGTWTEAFF.

This clonotype was counted between two and nine times. J is TRBJ1-1 and V is TRBV27; D may be TRBD1 (6 bases). V lost 3 bases to trimming and J lost 8 bases, with 13 bases between them. Per germline, CDR1 MNHEY and CDR2 SMNVEV (reference sequence). The CDR3 has 13 amino acids. CDR3 amino acids: CASSFLGQPEAFF. The CDR3 nucleotides read TGTGCCAGCAGTTTCCTAGGACAGCCCGAAGCTTTCTTT.

This clonotype has a count of ten or more. This chain links TRBV15 with TRBJ2-3, with 14 nucleotides matching TRBD2. The length of the CDR3 is 16 residues. V trimming: 5 bases; J trimming: 7 bases; junction bases outside the gene matches: 8. CDR1 is LNHNV, CDR2 YYDKDF, per germline (reference sequence). CDR3 sequence: CATSGLGLAGGHTQYF. The CDR3 bases are TGTGCCACCAGCGGACTCGGACTAGCGGGGGGTCATACGCAGTATTTT.

The V gene is TRBV7-3, the J gene TRBJ1-1, with D tentatively TRBD1 (5 bases). The CDR3 has 13 residues. V lost 3 bases to trimming and J lost 8 bases, with 13 bases between them. Germline CDR1 SGHTA, CDR2 FQGTGA. The CDR3 here is CASSFDSPDEAFF. The DNA for the CDR3 is TGTGCCAGCAGCTTCGACAGCCCCGACGAAGCTTTCTTT.

A few counts support this clonotype. The J gene is TRBJ2-7, the V gene TRBV6-5; D possibly corresponds to TRBD2 (6 bases). The germline V gene encodes CDR1 MNHEY and CDR2 SVGAGI. V lost 2 bases and J 3 bases, leaving 11 bases between the germline ends. The CDR3 is 14 amino acids. The CDR3 DNA reads TGTGCCAGCAGTTACGGCGGGATCGTCTACGAGCAGTACTTC. Its protein is CASSYGGIVYEQYF.

This chain connects TRBV20-1 to TRBJ2-1; 7 bases map to TRBD1. J lost 3 bases, V lost 0 bases, and 5 bases had no gene match. Germline CDR1 and CDR2: DFQATT and SNEGSKA (reference sequence). The CDR3 runs 15 residues. The CDR3 DNA is TGCAGTGCTAGAGAGCAGGGACAGATCTACAATGAGCAGTTCTTC. Translation: CSAREQGQIYNEQFF.

This chain uses TRBV14 with TRBJ1-4; 11 bases fit TRBD1. The CDR3 has 15 residues. Germline V gene sequence: CDR1 SGHDN, CDR2 FVKESK. Unmatched junction bases numbered 2, after V lost 0 bases and J lost 8 bases. The CDR3 bases are TGTGCCAGCAGCCAAGACGGGACAGGGGGGGAAAAACTGTTTTTT. This translates into CASSQDGTGGEKLFF.

This clonotype showed up just a few times. The CDR3 spells CSVSPNTGELFF. CDR3 bases: TGCAGCGTCAGCCCGAACACCGGGGAGCTGTTTTTT. This sequence joins TRBV29-1 and TRBJ2-2, with unresolved D. The germline CDR1 and CDR2 sequences are SQVTM and ANQGSEA. V shed 6 bases and J shed 0 bases, with 5 bases lying between them. The CDR3 contains 12 residues.

This clonotype was recorded a few times. The V call is TRBV29-1, the J call TRBJ1-2; D possibly corresponds to TRBD1 (6 bases). The CDR3 is made up of 13 amino acids. Germline CDR1 is SQVTM and CDR2 is ANQGSEA. V lost 8 bases and J lost 6, with 19 bases in between. The CDR3, as DNA: TGCAGCTTTCGGCCAACAGGGTTAGATGGCTACACCTTC. Translation gives CSFRPTGLDGYTF.

This clonotype was counted ten times or more. CDR3 DNA: TGTGCCAGCAGCACCACACTAGCGGGGGGCGAGGAGACCCAGTACTTC. It codes for CASSTTLAGGEETQYF. This sequence joins TRBV7-8 and TRBJ2-5; TRBD2 matches 12 bases. The CDR3 runs 16 residues. Trimming took 5 bases from V and 5 from J; bases not matched to a gene: 9. Germline V lookup: CDR1 SGHVS, CDR2 FQNEAQ.